One sample yielded the 5 T cell receptor beta chains listed below, sequenced in a study of shared clonotypes between healthy human individuals. Sequenced by immunoSEQ multiplex PCR; TCRdb stores in-frame clones only, minus some. There are some 700,000 clones in the sample; 90% occur only once, and 30% to 35% lies in the top ten. Sample: memory CD8+ T cells from PBMCs. Subset: CD45RO+ cells pooled with CCR7-negative TemRA cells. The receptors stem from a man aged 18 to 35 in good health. Some clones in this sample may be carry-over from other donors' samples.

On this clone: Other DNA sequences of this sample code for an identical CDR3. The CDR3 region is CASSARDRAYEQYF. The DNA of the CDR3 is TGTGCCAGCAGCGCCCGGGACAGGGCTTACGAGCAGTACTTC. The chain has TRBV9 and TRBJ2-7; 9 bases match TRBD1. The CDR3 is 14 residues long. Germline V gene lookup returns CDR1 SGDLS and CDR2 YYNGEE. Trimming took 3 bases from V and 4 from J; bases not matched to a gene: 5.

This rearrangement joins TRBV9 to TRBJ2-5; 12 bases are a match to TRBD2. V dropped 4 bases and J dropped 2; count of bases not matched to a gene: 3. Per germline, CDR1 SGDLS and CDR2 YYNGEE. This CDR3 contains 15 residues. The CDR3 protein is CASSPGLAGQETQYF. Here the CDR3 DNA reads TGTGCCAGCAGCCCAGGACTAGCGGGGCAAGAGACCCAGTACTTC.

In this sample, this clone turned up once. The chain employs TRBV27 and TRBJ2-6; TRBD2 might be the D (5 bases). The CDR3 runs 17 residues. Germline V lookup: CDR1 MNHEY, CDR2 SMNVEV (reference sequence). With 5 bases removed from V and 2 bases from J, the gap between germline ends came to 16 bases. CDR3 in amino acids: CASSHERVPTGANVLTF. Written as DNA, the CDR3 is TGTGCCAGCAGTCACGAGAGGGTTCCAACTGGGGCCAACGTCCTGACTTTC.

J is TRBJ2-7 and V is TRBV2; 10 positions match TRBD1. The germline gives CDR1 SNHLY, CDR2 FYNNEI. V shed 3 bases and J 6 bases; nucleotides not matched to a gene: 8. The CDR3 loop spans 15 amino acids. The CDR3 loop is CASSEFGDRGSEQYF. The CDR3 region has the DNA TGTGCCAGCAGTGAGTTCGGGGACAGGGGCAGCGAGCAGTACTTC.

This clone was detected a few times. This sequence joins TRBV13 and TRBJ2-6; D possibly uses TRBD1 or TRBD2 (5 bases each). This CDR3 comprises 17 residues. Trimming removed 4 bases at V and 3 bases at J, with 16 bases between. Germline lookup yields CDR1 PRHDT and CDR2 FYEKMQ (reference sequence). This chain's CDR3 is CASSSGPLEGGANVLTF. DNA for the CDR3: TGTGCCAGCAGCTCGGGGCCGCTGGAAGGTGGGGCCAACGTCCTGACTTTC.